This T cell receptor beta chain was recorded in a study of radiation and T cells in renal cell carcinoma. Across the study: Nephrectomy followed 15 Gy stereotactic body radiation by 4 weeks.

Time point meaning: baseline pretreatment blood. Treatment reported: 15 Gy SBRT to primary tumor, nephrectomy 4 weeks later. The patient's renal cell carcinoma had clear cell pathology. Profiled with immunoSEQ multiplex PCR; TCRdb holds only in-frame clones, not every one. The sample shows approximately 100,000 clones, 70% to 90% of them seen only once. V was trimmed by 5 bases and J by 1 base, leaving 8 bases between them. There are 13 residues in the CDR3. Germline CDR1 and CDR2: SGHNT and YENEEA. This specimen was blood, taken from a patient whose treatment included radiotherapy and nephrectomy. The chain employs TRBV11-3 and TRBJ1-1; D gene uncertain. The receptor was derived from a man aged 50 to 59 with renal cell carcinoma. The DNA of the CDR3 is TGTGCCAGCAGCAGGATGGGGAACACTGAAGCTTTCTTT. This codes for CASSRMGNTEAFF. The variable domain in full, completed from reference TRBV11-3 and TRBJ1-1, reads EAGVVQSPRYKIIEKKQPVAFWCNPISGHNTLYWYLQNLGQGPELLIRYENEEAVDDSQLPKDRFSAERLKGVDSTLKIQPAELGDSAVYLCASSRMGNTEAFFGQGTRLTVV.